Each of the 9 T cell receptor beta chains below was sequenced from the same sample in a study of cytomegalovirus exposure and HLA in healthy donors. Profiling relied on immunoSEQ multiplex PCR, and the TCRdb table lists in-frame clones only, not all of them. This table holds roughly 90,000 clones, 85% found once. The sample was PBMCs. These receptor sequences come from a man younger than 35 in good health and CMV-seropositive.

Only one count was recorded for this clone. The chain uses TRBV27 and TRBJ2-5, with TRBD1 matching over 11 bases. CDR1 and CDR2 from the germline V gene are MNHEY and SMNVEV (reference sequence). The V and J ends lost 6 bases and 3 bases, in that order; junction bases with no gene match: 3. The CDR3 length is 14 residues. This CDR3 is CASSPGQGEETQYF. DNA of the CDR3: TGTGCCAGCAGCCCGGGACAGGGGGAAGAGACCCAGTACTTC.

The CDR3 reads CASSASGSRETQYF. CDR3 coding DNA: TGTGCCAGCAGTGCTAGCGGGAGTCGAGAGACCCAGTACTTC. This chain uses TRBV28 with TRBJ2-5, with 10 bases identical to TRBD2. Germline values: CDR1 MDHEN, CDR2 SYDVKM. Trimming took 5 bases from V and 4 from J; bases not matched to a gene: 4. The CDR3 length is 14 residues.

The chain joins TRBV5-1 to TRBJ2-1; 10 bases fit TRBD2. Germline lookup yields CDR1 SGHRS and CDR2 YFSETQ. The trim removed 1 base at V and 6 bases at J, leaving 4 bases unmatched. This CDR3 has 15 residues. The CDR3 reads CASSLRAGGGNEQFF. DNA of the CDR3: TGCGCCAGCAGCTTGCGAGCGGGAGGGGGCAATGAGCAGTTCTTC. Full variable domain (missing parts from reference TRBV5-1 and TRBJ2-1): KAGVTQTPRYLIKTRGQQVTLSCSPISGHRSVSWYQQTPGQGLQFLFEYFSETQRNKGNFPGRFSGRQFSNSRSEMNVSTLELGDSALYLCASSLRAGGGNEQFFGPGTRLTVL.

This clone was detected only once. DNA for the CDR3: TGTGCCAGCAGCCAAGACACATCAGGGGGTTTCGATGAAAAACTGTTTTTT. Protein sequence: CASSQDTSGGFDEKLFF. The J gene is TRBJ1-4, the V gene TRBV4-2; 7 bases are a match to TRBD1. The germline CDR1 and CDR2 sequences are LGHNA and YNFKEQ. With 0 bases clipped from V and 6 bases from J, the junction kept 10 bases outside the gene matches. The CDR3 is made up of 17 amino acids.

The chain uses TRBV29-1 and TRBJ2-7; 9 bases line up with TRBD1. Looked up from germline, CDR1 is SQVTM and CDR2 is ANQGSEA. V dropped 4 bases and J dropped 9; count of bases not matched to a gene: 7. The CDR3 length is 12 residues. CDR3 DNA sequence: TGCAGCGTTGGACAGGGGGGTCTTGGGCAGTACGTC. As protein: CSVGQGGLGQYV.

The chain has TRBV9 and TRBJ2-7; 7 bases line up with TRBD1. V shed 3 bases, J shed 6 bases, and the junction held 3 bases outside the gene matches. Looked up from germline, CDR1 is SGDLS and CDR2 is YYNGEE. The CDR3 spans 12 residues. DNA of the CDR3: TGTGCCAGCAGCGGATACAGGGGCGAGCAGTACTTC. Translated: CASSGYRGEQYF.

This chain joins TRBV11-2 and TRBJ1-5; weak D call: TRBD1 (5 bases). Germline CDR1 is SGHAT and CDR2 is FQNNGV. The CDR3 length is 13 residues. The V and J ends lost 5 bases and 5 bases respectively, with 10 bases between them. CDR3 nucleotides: TGTGCCAGCAGCCTTACAGGAGATCAGCCCCAGCATTTT. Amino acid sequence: CASSLTGDQPQHF.

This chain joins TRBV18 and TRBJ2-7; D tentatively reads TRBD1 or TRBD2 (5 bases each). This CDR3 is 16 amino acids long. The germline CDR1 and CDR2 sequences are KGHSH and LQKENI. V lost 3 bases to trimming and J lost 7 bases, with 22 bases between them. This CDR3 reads CASSPNGRAYSGEQYV. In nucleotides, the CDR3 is TGTGCCAGCTCACCGAATGGCAGGGCCTACTCGGGGGAGCAGTACGTC.

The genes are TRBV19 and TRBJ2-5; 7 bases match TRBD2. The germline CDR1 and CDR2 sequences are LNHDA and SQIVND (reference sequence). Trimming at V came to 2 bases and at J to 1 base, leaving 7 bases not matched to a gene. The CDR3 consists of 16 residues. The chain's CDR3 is CASSISYGRSQETQYF. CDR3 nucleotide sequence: TGTGCCAGTAGTATATCATACGGGAGGTCCCAAGAGACCCAGTACTTC.